Sequencing of this T cell receptor beta chain was carried out in a study of T cells after somatic rescue of genetic block. The repertoire was sequenced with immunoSEQ multiplex PCR; TCRdb's copy has only in-frame clones and lacks some. The repertoire holds some 68,000 clones, with roughly 90% as singletons. The V gene lost 2 bases and the J gene lost 2 bases, with 3 bases spanning the gap. Per the germline V gene, CDR1 is MDHEN and CDR2 is SYDVKM. The CDR3 is 12 amino acids. The TCR comes from a man aged 25 to 40. The V gene is TRBV28, the J gene TRBJ1-2; no reliable D call. The sample consisted of peripheral blood mononuclear cells (PBMCs). The CDR3 nucleotides read TGTGCCAGCAGTTTACTCAACTATGGCTACACCTTC. Its protein product is CASSLLNYGYTF.